The source of this TCR beta chain is a study of beta chain features in type 1 diabetes. General study points: Patients' naive, central memory and Treg TCRB repertoires seemed closer to one another than those of healthy donors. Researchers report that Type 1 diabetes patients had moderately but significantly shorter TCRB CDR3s across all four CD4+ subsets. Any HLA-type effect on TCRB rearrangement remained unresolved here.

Reverse transcription of all isolated RNA meant that expressed TCRB transcripts were sequenced. Assay: immunoSEQ multiplex PCR; the TCRdb copy retains only in-frame clones and omits some. The sample lists around 160,000 clones; under 60% were seen once. The germline V gene encodes CDR1 SGHTA and CDR2 FQGNSA. The CDR3 consists of 13 residues. Trimming left V 3 bases short and J 2 bases short, with 8 bases between. This clone was observed a few times. Its antigen is currently unknown. Sort purity for all populations was recorded as exceeding 98%. The sequenced sample consisted of Tregs from blood. The chain employs TRBV7-2 and TRBJ2-7, with a possible D match to TRBD2 (6 bases). The sequence came from a man aged 18 to 30 in good health. CDR3 region: CASSFTSPYEQYF. CDR3 nucleotides: TGTGCCAGCAGCTTTACTAGCCCCTACGAGCAGTACTTC. The whole variable domain, filled in from reference TRBV7-2 and TRBJ2-7, reads GAGVSQSPSNKVTEKGKDVELRCDPISGHTALYWYRQSLGQGLEFLIYFQGNSAPDKSGLPSDRFSAERTGGSVSTLTIQRTQQEDSAVYLCASSFTSPYEQYFGPGTRLTVT.